A single sample gave rise to the 23 T cell receptor beta chains below, sequenced in a study of vaccination and CD4 T cells after COVID-19. These receptors' antigens are unknown. Treatment noted: roughly 10-day PBMC culture with coronavirus spike peptide pools or control peptides (ViraFEST assay). Sequenced with the Oncomine TCR Beta short-read assay was DNA taken from cultured CD4+ T cells. TCRdb fed the PCR reads into MiXCR, producing one record per CDR3 protein. Of about 17,000 distinct CDR3 sequences listed, roughly 60% were seen once; the top ten hold around 5.5%. Material: CD4+ T cells from blood, cultured in vitro, obtained after SARS-CoV-2 vaccination. Receptors were obtained from a human donor who had recovered from COVID-19.

DNA of the CDR3: TGTGCCTGGAGTGTATACGTGGGTCAGGGCACTGAAGCTTTCTTT. This encodes CAWSVYVGQGTEAFF. The chain carries TRBV30 and TRBJ1-1, with D perhaps TRBD1 (5 bases). Germline V lookup: CDR1 GTSNPN, CDR2 SVGIG (reference sequence). There are 15 residues in the CDR3. V was cut by 0 bases and J by 4 bases, with 15 bases left in between.

This clonotype appeared a few times. J is TRBJ2-2 and V is TRBV20-1; D gene unclear. This CDR3 is built from 15 residues. V shed 5 bases and J shed 4 bases, with 17 bases lying between them. CDR1 is DFQATT, CDR2 SNEGSKA, per germline (reference sequence). CDR3 protein: CSASAALWGTGELFF. The DNA of the CDR3 is TGCAGTGCTTCTGCGGCCCTGTGGGGCACCGGGGAGCTGTTTTTT.

The J gene is TRBJ1-1, the V gene TRBV7-2; unclear D gene. Germline V gene sequence: CDR1 SGHTA, CDR2 FQGNSA. The CDR3 is 14 residues long. Trimming removed 1 base from V and 7 bases from J, with 13 bases in between. The CDR3, as DNA: TGTGCCAGCAGCTTAGTACGGGCCCCGAATGAAGCTTTCTTT. It translates to CASSLVRAPNEAFF.

The chain employs TRBV12-3 or TRBV12-4 and TRBJ2-5; TRBD1 agrees at 9 bases. J was trimmed by 2 bases and V by 0 bases; bases with no gene match: 4. This CDR3 contains 16 residues. The CDR3 DNA is TGTGCCAGCAGTTTAGCGACTGGGACAGGGCAAGAGACCCAGTACTTC. Translation gives CASSLATGTGQETQYF.

The chain uses TRBV4-1 and TRBJ2-7, with TRBD2 matching over 8 bases. Per the germline V gene, CDR1 is MGHRA and CDR2 is YSYEKL. Germline trimming cut 0 bases from V and 5 bases from J; bases unmatched to any gene: 6. The CDR3 runs 15 residues. DNA for the CDR3: TGCGCCAGCAGCCAAGAGGGCGGGAGGCGACACGAGCAGTACTTC. Amino acids: CASSQEGGRRHEQYF.

This clonotype was seen a few times. The CDR3 is CASRENTGGYSPLHF. The CDR3 DNA reads TGTGCCAGCAGGGAAAACACAGGAGGGTATTCACCCCTCCACTTT. This chain connects TRBV6-1 to TRBJ1-6; tentative D call: TRBD1 (5 bases). The CDR3 is 15 amino acids. V gave up 6 bases and J gave up 8 bases, with 17 bases separating them. CDR1 is MNHNS, CDR2 SASEGT, per germline.

The V gene is TRBV30, the J gene TRBJ1-1; weak D call: TRBD1 (5 bases). Trimming pared 2 bases from V and 6 bases from J, leaving 10 bases between. Germline CDR1 GTSNPN, CDR2 SVGIG (reference sequence). This CDR3 comprises 12 residues. The CDR3 coding sequence is TGTGCCTGGAGTCTCAGGGCATCTGAAGCTTTCTTT. The encoded protein is CAWSLRASEAFF. Complete variable domain (other parts from reference TRBV30 and TRBJ1-1): SQTIHQWPATLVQPVGSPLSLECTVEGTSNPNLYWYRQAAGRGLQLLFYSVGIGQISSEVPQNLSASRPQDRQFILSSKKLLLSDSGFYLCAWSLRASEAFFGQGTRLTVV.

This clonotype has only a few counts. The gene calls are TRBV6-2 or TRBV6-3 and TRBJ1-2; D gene unclear. Germline values: CDR1 MNHEY, CDR2 SVGEGT. This CDR3 contains 14 residues. V lost 6 bases, J lost 0 bases, and 11 bases lay in between. The CDR3 spells CASSLGFSNYGYTF. CDR3 bases: TGTGCCAGCAGCCTAGGATTCTCTAACTATGGCTACACCTTC.

The chain has TRBV20-1 and TRBJ1-5, with D possibly TRBD1 on 6 matching bases. Trimming cost V 4 bases and J 4 bases, with 14 bases left between them. CDR3 length equals 14 residues. The germline gives CDR1 DFQATT, CDR2 SNEGSKA (reference sequence). For the CDR3, the DNA is TGCAGTGCTACAATTCAGGGGTGGAATCAGCCCCAGCATTTT. It yields the protein CSATIQGWNQPQHF.

The rearrangement uses TRBV20-1 and TRBJ2-3; D may be TRBD2 (5 bases). CDR3 length: 15 amino acids. V was trimmed by 1 base and J by 0 bases, leaving 11 bases between them. From germline, CDR1 is DFQATT and CDR2 SNEGSKA (reference sequence). CDR3 sequence reads: CSARVSPGSTDTQYF. In nucleotides, the CDR3 is TGCAGTGCTAGAGTTTCACCGGGGAGCACAGATACGCAGTATTTT.

V is TRBV6-5 and J is TRBJ1-5; D not resolved. Trimming removed 4 bases at V and 1 base at J, with 8 bases between. The CDR3 length is 14 residues. Germline CDR1 and CDR2: MNHEY and SVGAGI. Written as DNA, the CDR3 is TGTGCCAGCAGTTCGGGCAAGAGCAATCAGCCCCAGCATTTT. It yields the protein CASSSGKSNQPQHF.

V gene TRBV24-1 combines with J gene TRBJ2-6; TRBD2 aligns across 9 bases. V shed 5 bases, J shed 2 bases, and the junction held 9 bases outside the gene matches. Germline assignment: CDR1 KGHDR and CDR2 SFDVKD. The CDR3 is 18 residues long. The CDR3 nucleotides read TGTGCCACCAGTGGGTCCGGGACTAGCTCCCCTGGGGCCAACGTCCTGACTTTC. This encodes CATSGSGTSSPGANVLTF.

This clonotype was picked up a small number of times. The V gene is TRBV7-2, the J gene TRBJ1-5; TRBD1 matches at 8 bases. This CDR3 spans 13 amino acids. Looked up from germline, CDR1 is SGHTA and CDR2 is FQGNSA. V lost 5 bases, J lost 5 bases, and 2 bases stayed unmatched. The CDR3 coding sequence is TGTGCCAGCAGCGTCAGGGGGCATCAGCCCCAGCATTTT. Residues: CASSVRGHQPQHF.

This clonotype was detected a few times. The chain couples TRBV6-2 or TRBV6-3 to TRBJ2-5; TRBD1 matches 8 bases. V trimming: 6 bases; J trimming: 3 bases; junction bases outside the gene matches: 6. This CDR3 contains 14 residues. Germline-derived CDR1 and CDR2 are MNHEY and SVGEGT. The CDR3, as DNA: TGTGCCAGCAGCTTTTTGGACAGGGAAGAGACCCAGTACTTC. Translated, it gives CASSFLDREETQYF.

The chain joins TRBV6-2 or TRBV6-3 to TRBJ2-7, with 8 nucleotides matching TRBD2. The CDR3 is 13 amino acids. Germline V gene sequence: CDR1 MNHEY, CDR2 SVGEGT. The CDR3 region has the DNA TGTGCAATCAGGAGCGGGGGCTCCTACGAGCAGTACTTC. It translates to CAIRSGGSYEQYF.

The J gene is TRBJ2-5, the V gene TRBV7-2; tentatively, D is TRBD1 (5 bases). The CDR3 is made up of 13 amino acids. V was pared by 5 bases and J by 2 bases, with 9 bases between. The germline CDR1 and CDR2 sequences are SGHTA and FQGNSA. CDR3 nucleotides: TGTGCCAGCAGCCAGACAGTTCAAGAGACCCAGTACTTC. Its translation: CASSQTVQETQYF.

The chain employs TRBV20-1 and TRBJ1-1; 7 nucleotides line up with TRBD1. Trimming removed 0 bases from V and 7 bases from J; junction bases left unmatched: 8. CDR1 is DFQATT and CDR2 is SNEGSKA in the germline V gene (reference sequence). The CDR3 consists of 14 residues. The CDR3 DNA follows: TGCAGTGCTAGAGAGGCCAGGGGGATAAATGAAGCTTTCTTT. The encoded protein is CSAREARGINEAFF.

The chain carries TRBV6-1 and TRBJ1-2; TRBD1 matches 11 bases. There are 18 residues in the CDR3. The V segment lost 6 bases and the J segment 5 bases; nucleotides outside the gene matches: 17. The V gene's germline CDR1 is MNHNS and CDR2 SASEGT. The CDR3 here is CASRSPRTGGFVGYGYTF. The DNA of the CDR3 is TGTGCCAGCAGGTCACCCAGGACAGGGGGCTTCGTCGGATATGGCTACACCTTC.

The rearrangement joins TRBV27 to TRBJ1-5, with 7 bases fitting TRBD1. With 3 bases clipped from V and 5 bases from J, the junction kept 7 bases outside the gene matches. This CDR3 region has 15 residues. CDR1 MNHEY and CDR2 SMNVEV come from the germline V gene (reference sequence). The CDR3 reads CASSFWGQHHQPQHF. CDR3 coding DNA: TGTGCCAGCAGTTTTTGGGGACAGCACCATCAGCCCCAGCATTTT.

The genes are TRBV11-3 and TRBJ2-3, with 7 bases fitting TRBD1. The CDR3 is 15 residues long. Germline lookup yields CDR1 SGHNT and CDR2 YENEEA. The V segment lost 4 bases and the J segment 5 bases; nucleotides outside the gene matches: 9. The CDR3 DNA follows: TGTGCCAGCAGCTCCAGGGGGAACCTTGGAGATACGCAGTATTTT. This translates into CASSSRGNLGDTQYF.

This clonotype was observed a handful of times. V gene TRBV21-1 combines with J gene TRBJ1-5. TRBV21-1 is a known pseudogene. This CDR3 is built from 14 residues. Here the CDR3 reads CASSKVWGNQPQHF. The DNA of the CDR3 is TGTGCCAGCAGCAAGGTTTGGGGCAATCAGCCCCAGCATTTT.

This clonotype was seen more than once but under ten times. The rearrangement uses TRBV6-1 and TRBJ1-1; D call uncertain. Germline lookup yields CDR1 MNHNS and CDR2 SASEGT. The length of the CDR3 is 12 residues. Trimming cost V 5 bases and J 3 bases, with 7 bases left between them. CDR3 region: CASSNRYTEAFF. In nucleotides, the CDR3 is TGTGCCAGCAGTAACAGATACACTGAAGCTTTCTTT.

The chain combines TRBV2 with TRBJ2-1; 13 bases fit TRBD2. J lost 3 bases, V lost 6 bases, and 5 bases had no gene match. Per germline, CDR1 SNHLY and CDR2 FYNNEI. This CDR3 comprises 16 residues. The CDR3 DNA reads TGTGCCAGCAGGGCGGGACTAGCGGGGAACTACAATGAGCAGTTCTTC. It translates to CASRAGLAGNYNEQFF.